The 27 T cell receptor beta chains reported below all come from one sample, sequenced in a study of breast tumors, draining lymph nodes, adjacent tissues. TCRdb fed the multiplex PCR reads into MiXCR, producing one record per CDR3 protein. Among over 130,000 distinct CDR3 sequences, around a third were seen once, and the ten largest hold about 2.3%. Axillary draining lymph nodes of breast cancer patients supplied the node samples. The sample comprised axillary lymph node tissue. The receptor source for this set is a female donor with breast cancer. Some clones in this sample may be carry-over from other donors' samples.

This clonotype appeared many times. The genes are TRBV12-3 or TRBV12-4 and TRBJ2-1; TRBD1 matches 12 bases. The CDR3 has 13 amino acids. The V segment lost 6 bases and the J segment 15 bases; nucleotides outside the gene matches: 9. The CDR3 DNA reads TGTGCCAGCAGCCCCCCCGGGACAGGGGGCCTGTTCTTC. This gives the protein CASSPPGTGGLFF.

In its sample, this clonotype was seen many times. J is TRBJ1-2 and V is TRBV7-8; unclear D gene. With 2 bases removed from V and 2 bases from J, the gap between germline ends came to 9 bases. The germline V gene has CDR1 SGHVS and CDR2 FQNEAQ. The length of the CDR3 is 14 residues. As DNA, the CDR3 is TGTGCCAGCAGCTTACTCGGCAACAACTATGGCTACACCTTC. Translated: CASSLLGNNYGYTF.

This clonotype was seen at least ten times. This chain joins TRBV30 and TRBJ1-6, with a possible D match to TRBD1 (6 bases). V lost 0 bases and J lost 16, with 22 bases in between. There are 15 residues in the CDR3. The germline gives CDR1 GTSNPN, CDR2 SVGIG (reference sequence). The CDR3 nucleotides are TGTGCCTGGAGTGTTGGTTTGGGGGGGCGCGTGGTGCTCCACTTT. Protein: CAWSVGLGGRVVLHF.

This clonotype was recorded many times. The chain couples TRBV19 to TRBJ2-1, with D perhaps given as TRBD1 or TRBD2 (6 bases each). The germline V gene has CDR1 LNHDA and CDR2 SQIVND (reference sequence). This CDR3 has 16 amino acids. V dropped 2 bases and J dropped 7 bases, with 18 bases sitting between them. The CDR3 loop is CASSIRRGAGRNEQFF. In nucleotides, the CDR3 is TGTGCCAGTAGTATAAGGAGGGGGGCCGGTCGGAATGAGCAGTTCTTC.

In the case of this clonotype: Germline is not matched at one junction end, which may reflect a read error. J is TRBJ2-5 and V is TRBV6-4; no reliable D call. CDR3 length equals 11 residues. CDR1 is MRHNA, CDR2 SNTAGT, per germline. CDR3 amino acids: CASSDTDFQDF. The CDR3 region has the DNA TGTGCCAGCAGTGACACCGACTTCCAGGACTTC.

This clonotype occurred a few times. This may be a read error: a much more frequent sequence differs by one nucleotide. The rearrangement joins TRBV6-2 or TRBV6-3 to TRBJ2-6; 7 bases are shared with TRBD2. V gave up 8 bases and J gave up 0 bases; unmatched junction bases: 16. The CDR3 length is 19 residues. CDR1 is MNHEY and CDR2 is SVGEGT in the germline V gene. CDR3 DNA sequence: TGTGCCAGCCGACGCCGGGGTATTAGCGGGTCCTCTGGGGCCAACGTCCTGACTTTC. Encoded protein: CASRRRGISGSSGANVLTF.

This clonotype was seen repeatedly, ten times or more. The chain is built from TRBV3-1 and TRBJ1-3; no reliable D call. Germline values: CDR1 LGHDT, CDR2 YNNKEL (reference sequence). Trimming shortened V by 0 bases and J by 2 bases, and 11 bases separated the two germline ends. The CDR3 contains 16 residues. This CDR3 is CASSQDFPDTGNTIYF. The CDR3 region has the DNA TGTGCCAGCAGCCAAGATTTCCCCGACACTGGAAACACCATATATTTT.

The chain combines TRBV19 with TRBJ2-5; no definite D call. V was clipped by 1 base and J by 5 bases, with 11 bases between them. The CDR3 has 14 residues. Germline-derived CDR1 and CDR2 are LNHDA and SQIVND (reference sequence). The CDR3 here is CASSIGGPVETQYF. CDR3 DNA: TGTGCCAGTAGTATAGGCGGTCCGGTGGAGACCCAGTACTTC.

About this clonotype: It may be a read error: a sequence one base away is much more abundant. The chain recombines TRBV6-5 with TRBJ1-4; a weak D match, TRBD1 (5 bases). There are 15 residues in the CDR3. Germline CDR1 MNHEY, CDR2 SVGAGI. V shed 6 bases and J shed 4 bases, with 15 bases lying between them. The CDR3 reads CASRPGALVNEKLFF. For the CDR3, the DNA is TGTGCCAGCAGACCCGGGGCTCTTGTTAATGAAAAACTGTTTTTT.

In its sample, this clonotype was seen many times. A much larger clone is a single base away; this may be a read error. The rearrangement joins TRBV5-1 to TRBJ2-7; TRBD1 matches 9 bases. CDR1 is SGHRS, CDR2 YFSETQ, per germline. The CDR3 loop spans 15 amino acids. The CDR3 protein is CASSLDGQGPYEQHF. CDR3 sequence (DNA): TGCGCCAGCAGCTTGGACGGACAGGGGCCCTACGAGCAGCACTTC.

About this clonotype: This may come from a read error, since a much larger clone is one base off. The CDR3 ends on some other residue instead of the conserved phenylalanine or tryptophan, so this is likely a read error. This sequence joins TRBV7-3 and TRBJ2-1; D perhaps matches TRBD1 (7 bases). Deletions cut 5 bases from V and 9 bases from J, with 17 bases between. The CDR3 consists of 14 residues. Germline V gene data show CDR1 as SGHTA and CDR2 as FQGTGA. The CDR3 region is CASSQAARGAEQFL. For the CDR3, the DNA is TGTGCCAGCAGCCAGGCCGCCAGGGGGGCTGAGCAGTTCCTC.

On this clonotype: This may arise from a read error, as a much more abundant clone is one base away. This chain uses TRBV6-1 with TRBJ2-3, with 7 bases identical to TRBD2. CDR3 size: 16 residues. CDR1 MNHNS and CDR2 SASEGT come from the germline V gene. CDR3 DNA: TGTGCCAGCGGTGAAGCATTGCGGGGGTCTACAGATACGCAGTATTTT. This translates into CASGEALRGSTDTQYF.

This clonotype was counted at least ten times. The chain couples TRBV3-1 to TRBJ1-2; 7 positions agree with TRBD1. V lost 4 bases to trimming and J lost 8 bases; unmatched junction nucleotides: 7. This CDR3 has 13 residues. The germline gives CDR1 LGHDT, CDR2 YNNKEL (reference sequence). CDR3 sequence reads: CASSRGQTRGYTF. DNA of the CDR3: TGTGCCAGCAGCCGGGGACAGACGAGGGGCTACACCTTC.

This clonotype appeared many times. The chain couples TRBV3-1 to TRBJ2-7; 9 bases fit TRBD1. Germline-derived CDR1 and CDR2 are LGHDT and YNNKEL (reference sequence). V lost 4 bases, J lost 13 bases, and 11 bases stayed unmatched. The CDR3 runs 13 residues. The DNA for the CDR3 is TGTGCCAGCAGCCGGGACAGGGTGCCGAGGGTATACTTC. The encoded protein is CASSRDRVPRVYF.

This clonotype came up many times. V usage is TRBV5-4 and J usage is TRBJ1-4, with 8 nucleotides matching TRBD1. The CDR3 contains 17 residues. Germline V lookup: CDR1 SGHNT, CDR2 YYREEE (reference sequence). Trimming cost V 4 bases and J 7 bases; bases outside gene matches: 15. CDR3 protein: CASSNRGGEDLGEKLFF. DNA of the CDR3: TGTGCCAGCAGCAACAGGGGGGGAGAGGATCTAGGTGAAAAACTGTTTTTT.

The V gene is TRBV29-1, the J gene TRBJ1-5; D remains ambiguous. The germline CDR1 and CDR2 sequences are SQVTM and ANQGSEA. The CDR3 covers 12 residues. Trimming pared 8 bases from V and 5 bases from J, leaving 13 bases between. The CDR3 region has the DNA TGCAGCTTGGGAGGCAGTTATCAGCCCCAGCATTTT. It specifies CSLGGSYQPQHF.

This clonotype was observed many times. The chain joins TRBV12-5 to TRBJ2-3; D gene ambiguous. CDR1 is LGHNT, CDR2 FRNRAP, per germline. The V and J ends lost 1 base and 5 bases respectively, with 1 base between them. The CDR3 is made up of 11 amino acids. CDR3 sequence reads: CASGLEDTQYF. CDR3 nucleotides: TGTGCTAGTGGTTTGGAAGATACGCAGTATTTT.

This clonotype was seen many times. At one end the junction does not follow the germline gene, possibly because of a read error. J is TRBJ2-1 and V is TRBV7-7; tentatively, D is TRBD2 (6 bases). The CDR3 is 13 residues long. Germline values: CDR1 SSHAT, CDR2 FNYEAQ (reference sequence). The CDR3 DNA follows: TGTGCTAGCAGCTTAGATGGGGAGGATGAGCAGTTCTTC. Residues: CASSLDGEDEQFF.

In this sample, this clonotype turned up many times. V and J are TRBV7-9 and TRBJ1-2; a weak D match, TRBD1 (5 bases). The CDR3 consists of 14 residues. V gave up 7 bases and J gave up 1 base, with 13 bases separating them. Germline V gene lookup returns CDR1 SEHNR and CDR2 FQNEAQ (reference sequence). CDR3 DNA: TGTGCCAGCAACTCATTAGACAGTAACTATGGCTACACCTTC. Translated, it gives CASNSLDSNYGYTF.

Of note for this clonotype: This sequence may be a read error, since a much larger clone differs from it by one base. The chain uses TRBV3-1 and TRBJ2-5; D is unclear. CDR3 size: 13 residues. The V end lost 0 bases, the J end lost 1 base, and 3 bases lay between the germline ends. CDR1 and CDR2 from the germline V gene are LGHDT and YNNKEL (reference sequence). CDR3 sequence (DNA): TGTGCCAGCAGCCAAGACGGCCAAGAGACCCAGTACTTC. As protein: CASSQDGQETQYF.

V usage is TRBV19 and J usage is TRBJ1-6; a possible D gene is TRBD1 (6 bases). Per the germline V gene, CDR1 is LNHDA and CDR2 is SQIVND (reference sequence). CDR3 length equals 16 residues. V lost 5 bases to trimming and J lost 5 bases, with 16 bases between them. CDR3 nucleotide sequence: TGTGCCAGTAGTTCGATAAACCGGGACAATAATTCACCCCTCCACTTT. This sequence encodes CASSSINRDNNSPLHF.

This clonotype was detected only a few times. The chain employs TRBV29-1 and TRBJ1-1; no definite D call. Trimming shortened V by 5 bases and J by 0 bases, and 13 bases separated the two germline ends. Germline CDR1 SQVTM, CDR2 ANQGSEA. The CDR3 is 14 amino acids. CDR3 nucleotides: TGCAGCGTTACCACGGGCCTCATGAACACTGAAGCTTTCTTT. Protein sequence: CSVTTGLMNTEAFF.

Remarks on this clonotype: The CDR3 ends on some other residue instead of the conserved phenylalanine or tryptophan, so this is likely a read error. Because the CDR3's place on the DNA is in doubt, the DNA is left out and the CDR3 is given as listed by TCRdb. The chain joins TRBV20-1 to TRBJ1-2; TRBD1 is taken as the D call from the table, unchecked against the DNA. Per germline, CDR1 DFQATT and CDR2 SNEGSKA (reference sequence). Termini included, the CDR3 measures 10 amino acids. CDR3 residues: CSGGGYGYAS.

A few counts support this clonotype. The chain couples TRBV19 to TRBJ1-1; unclear D gene. The CDR3 runs to 14 residues. The V gene's germline CDR1 is LNHDA and CDR2 SQIVND (reference sequence). Trimming took off 7 bases at V and 3 bases at J, with 15 bases between the two ends. The CDR3: CASTMWGQDTEAFF. In DNA form, the CDR3 reads TGTGCCAGTACCATGTGGGGTCAGGACACTGAAGCTTTCTTT.

The rearrangement joins TRBV11-2 to TRBJ2-7; the D is unclear. Germline assignment: CDR1 SGHAT and CDR2 FQNNGV. This CDR3 region has 14 residues. Deletions cut 7 bases from V and 1 base from J, with 14 bases between. As DNA, the CDR3 is TGTGCCAGCACCCTAGAGTCCGGATCCTACGAGCAGTACGTC. Translated, it gives CASTLESGSYEQYV.

As for this clonotype: A junction boundary mismatches the germline segment, possibly from a read error. This chain links TRBV7-9 with TRBJ2-2, with D perhaps matching TRBD2 (5 bases). Germline CDR1 and CDR2: SEHNR and FQNEAQ (reference sequence). This CDR3 contains 15 residues. CDR3 DNA: TGCGCCAGCAGCCAAGGATCGTGGAACACCGGGGAGCTGTCTTGG. Translated, it gives CASSQGSWNTGELSW.

This clonotype was detected many times. V usage is TRBV20-1 and J usage is TRBJ2-5, with TRBD1 as a possible D gene (7 bases). Germline V gene sequence: CDR1 DFQATT, CDR2 SNEGSKA (reference sequence). V lost 2 bases and J lost 9, with 22 bases in between. CDR3 length: 15 residues. The DNA for the CDR3 is TGCAGTGCTAGATTTCGGACAGGCCTGGGGGAGGCCCAGTACTTC. This codes for CSARFRTGLGEAQYF.